These 10 T cell receptor beta chains share one sample of origin, sequenced in a study of blood T cell repertoires in COVID-19. The protocol was immunoSEQ multiplex PCR, while the TCRdb copy is restricted to in-frame clones and leaves out a portion. In the table there are about 88,000 clones, 70% to 90% of which are singletons. The source material was peripheral blood. The receptor set was obtained from a human donor in a cohort sampled during active COVID-19.

The chain carries TRBV29-1 and TRBJ2-1; the match to TRBD2 covers 9 bases. Germline V gives CDR1 SQVTM, CDR2 ANQGSEA. J gave up 4 bases and V 6 bases, and 7 bases lay outside the gene matches. The CDR3 totals 14 residues. This chain's CDR3 is CSVGASGTYNEQFF. CDR3 DNA sequence: TGCAGCGTCGGGGCTAGCGGGACTTACAATGAGCAGTTCTTC.

The CDR3 loop is CASSFLSGLDSEQFF. DNA of the CDR3: TGTGCCAGCAGCTTTCTTTCCGGTCTAGATAGTGAGCAGTTCTTC. V gene TRBV3-1 (or the pseudogene TRBV3-2) combines with J gene TRBJ2-1, with D uncertain. Between the trimmed V and J ends, which lost 5 bases and 9 bases, there was a span of 20 bases. The germline CDR1 and CDR2 sequences are LGHDT and YNNKEL (reference sequence). This CDR3 is 15 amino acids long.

This clone has just a few counts. The V and J genes are TRBV5-1 and TRBJ2-2; TRBD2 is a possible D gene (6 bases). V was pared by 3 bases and J by 3 bases, with 18 bases between. Germline CDR1 SGHRS, CDR2 YFSETQ. The CDR3 spans 17 residues. This CDR3 is CASSWIGLTGDTGELFF. CDR3 nucleotides: TGCGCCAGCAGCTGGATCGGACTAACCGGGGACACCGGGGAGCTGTTTTTT.

The gene calls are TRBV29-1 and TRBJ1-1; 8 bases fit TRBD1. Germline V gene data show CDR1 as SQVTM and CDR2 as ANQGSEA. The V segment lost 4 bases and the J segment 1 base; nucleotides outside the gene matches: 2. This CDR3 comprises 13 residues. Written as DNA, the CDR3 is TGCAGCGTTGTCGGGACAGGGAACACTGAAGCTTTCTTT. Translation: CSVVGTGNTEAFF.

The chain combines TRBV25-1 with TRBJ1-2; D is unresolved. Germline loops: CDR1 MGHDK, CDR2 SYGVNS. This CDR3 spans 12 amino acids. Trimming removed 3 bases at V and 5 bases at J, with 7 bases between. CDR3 nucleotides: TGTGCCAGCAGTGATTCGGGGTATGGCTACACCTTC. Its protein product is CASSDSGYGYTF.

The chain recombines TRBV30 with TRBJ2-6; TRBD1 matches at 8 bases. CDR1 is GTSNPN, CDR2 SVGIG, per germline (reference sequence). Losses at the gene ends were 2 bases for V and 2 bases for J; bases not matched to a gene: 11. The CDR3 runs to 18 residues. CDR3 DNA sequence: TGTGCCTGGAGTCGCCTGAGACAGGGGCTTGCTGGGGCCAACGTCCTGACTTTC. Translating gives CAWSRLRQGLAGANVLTF.

V and J are TRBV28 and TRBJ2-7; D call uncertain. This CDR3 has 14 residues. The V gene's germline CDR1 is MDHEN and CDR2 SYDVKM. V lost 5 bases and J 3 bases, leaving 14 bases between the germline ends. CDR3 region: CASSGTDGLYEQYF. Written as DNA, the CDR3 is TGTGCCAGCAGTGGAACCGATGGGCTCTACGAGCAGTACTTC.

The V and J genes are TRBV7-2 and TRBJ1-1, with D possibly being TRBD1 (5 bases). Trimming shortened V by 7 bases and J by 4 bases, and 16 bases separated the two germline ends. The CDR3 has 14 residues. Germline V lookup: CDR1 SGHTA, CDR2 FQGNSA. The chain's CDR3 is CASILQGWSTEAFF. DNA of the CDR3: TGTGCCAGCATCCTTCAGGGTTGGAGCACTGAAGCTTTCTTT.

The chain carries TRBV28 and TRBJ1-2, with 7 bases matching TRBD1. CDR3 length equals 13 residues. The germline V gene has CDR1 MDHEN and CDR2 SYDVKM. V lost 3 bases, J lost 8 bases, and 6 bases stayed unmatched. The DNA for the CDR3 is TGTGCCAGCAGTTTGACAGGGATTGTCGGCTACACCTTC. It yields the protein CASSLTGIVGYTF.

The V call is TRBV6-1, the J call TRBJ2-1, with 13 positions matching TRBD2. The trim removed 3 bases at V and 4 bases at J, leaving 9 bases unmatched. This CDR3 spans 18 amino acids. Germline assignment: CDR1 MNHNS and CDR2 SASEGT. CDR3 sequence: CASSEELAGGPGYNEQFF. CDR3 sequence (DNA): TGTGCCAGCAGTGAGGAACTAGCGGGAGGGCCCGGGTACAATGAGCAGTTCTTC.